This is a list of T cell receptor beta chains from one sample in a study of early T cells in non-severe SARS-CoV-2 infection. TCRdb itself ran the 5' RACE reads through MiXCR, one entry per CDR3 protein. The sample shows 55,000 to 65,000 distinct CDR3 sequences, over 10% of them seen only once. The material sequenced was whole blood, taken at baseline. Every receptor here comes from an adult who was a healthcare worker with PCR-confirmed SARS-CoV-2 infection or an uninfected control (not recorded which). Both conserved end residues are part of each CDR3. D genes are given only for firm matches. For some rows the clone size is stated as once, few or many, or as a class when expanded; others skip it.

size	V	J	D	CDR3	DNA
few	TRBV7-9	TRBJ1-1	TRBD1	CASSKGQGDTEAFF	TGTGCCAGCAGCAAAGGACAGGGGGATACTGAAGCTTTCTTT
NA	TRBV20-1	TRBJ2-5	NA	CSARGRAPQETQYF	TGCAGTGCTAGGGGGCGGGCACCACAAGAGACCCAGTACTTC
many	TRBV6-2/TRBV6-3	TRBJ2-2	NA	CASSPGQDTGELFF	TGTGCCAGCAGTCCTGGACAAGACACCGGGGAGCTGTTTTTT
few	TRBV10-1	TRBJ1-2	NA	CASSEGYTF	TGCGCCAGCAGTGAAGGCTACACCTTC
NA	TRBV29-1	TRBJ1-1	NA	CSVEGGQVVEAFF	TGCAGCGTTGAAGGGGGCCAGGTGGTTGAAGCTTTCTTT
many	TRBV5-8	TRBJ1-5	NA	CASSLFNQPQHF	TGTGCCAGCAGCCTGTTTAATCAGCCCCAGCATTTT
many	TRBV5-1	TRBJ2-7	TRBD2	CASSLTSGFGEQYF	TGCGCCAGCAGCTTAACTAGCGGGTTTGGGGAGCAGTACTTC
few	TRBV5-1	TRBJ2-5	NA	CASSLTSLYQETQYF	TGCGCCAGCAGCTTGACTAGCTTGTACCAAGAGACCCAGTACTTC
NA	TRBV6-2/TRBV6-3	TRBJ2-2	TRBD1	CAITRDRGSGELFF	TGTGCCATTACCCGGGACAGGGGGTCCGGGGAGCTGTTTTTT
few	TRBV12-5	TRBJ2-1	NA	CASGTRPFPEQFF	TGTGCTAGTGGTACTAGACCATTCCCTGAGCAGTTCTTC
NA	TRBV11-2	TRBJ1-3	TRBD1	CASSTRTGGRSGNTIYF	TGTGCCAGCAGCACCCGGACAGGGGGAAGATCTGGAAACACCATATATTTT
few	TRBV5-1	TRBJ2-3	NA	CASSLTWTLIGGTDTQYF	TGCGCCAGCAGCTTGACCTGGACTCTTATAGGAGGGACAGATACGCAGTATTTT
few	TRBV5-1	TRBJ2-3	TRBD1	CASRPGTASTDTQYF	TGCGCCAGCAGACCAGGGACAGCGAGCACAGATACGCAGTATTTT
many	TRBV7-6	TRBJ2-2	NA	CASSQANTGELFF	TGTGCCAGCAGCCAGGCGAACACCGGGGAGCTGTTTTTT
NA	TRBV7-9	TRBJ2-2	TRBD1	CASSLWDRGTGELFF	TGTGCCAGCAGCTTATGGGACAGGGGCACCGGGGAGCTGTTTTTT
many	TRBV30	TRBJ2-1	NA	CAWSVGGLNEQFF	TGTGCCTGGAGTGTAGGAGGATTAAATGAGCAGTTCTTC
many	TRBV28	TRBJ1-5	TRBD1	CASSWDRDQPQHF	TGTGCCAGCAGTTGGGACAGGGATCAGCCCCAGCATTTT
few	TRBV12-3/TRBV12-4	TRBJ2-7	NA	CASSLQPNYEQYF	TGTGCCAGCAGTTTGCAACCCAACTACGAGCAGTACTTC
few	TRBV6-2/TRBV6-3	TRBJ1-5	TRBD1	CASREDRGNQPQHF	TGTGCCAGCAGGGAGGACAGGGGGAATCAGCCCCAGCATTTT
many	TRBV6-2/TRBV6-3	TRBJ1-1	NA	CASSYRTEAFF	TGTGCCAGCAGTTACCGGACTGAAGCTTTCTTT
NA	TRBV9	TRBJ1-2	TRBD1	CASSLGGGYTF	TGTGCCAGCAGCCTAGGGGGCGGCTACACCTTC
NA	TRBV20-1	TRBJ2-3	TRBD2	CSARDYGRGNTDTQYF	TGCAGTGCTAGAGATTATGGGCGGGGGAACACAGATACGCAGTATTTT